This T cell receptor (beta chain) was recovered during a study of blood T cell repertoires in COVID-19. Study summary: Collection of acute and convalescent COVID-19 samples took place in the United States, Italy and Spain. T cells, B-cell-depleted T cells, or PBMCs supplied cDNA or gDNA.

As handled by the study authors: Cell counts per sample came from amplifying reference gene primers. Sequencing was performed with immunoSEQ multiplex PCR; in TCRdb, only in-frame clones are kept and a portion is missing. V, J and clone size are taken as reported in that table, and D and trimming were inferred from the DNA itself. The sample records 110,000 or so clones, 85% to 90% being singletons. This clone was recorded a few times. The CDR3 length is 15 residues. V lost 3 bases and J lost 1, with 10 bases in between. Germline assignment: CDR1 SGDLS and CDR2 YYNGEE. The V call is TRBV9, the J call TRBJ1-4; D perhaps matches TRBD1 (6 bases). The material sequenced was peripheral blood. This clonotype was obtained from a woman between 50 and 59 years old with acute or convalescent COVID-19. The CDR3 nucleotides are TGTGCCAGCAGCGCTATGACAGGAACTAATGAAAAACTGTTTTTT. It translates to CASSAMTGTNEKLFF.